The rows below give T cell receptor beta chains drawn from one sample of a study of T-cell reconstitution after alpha-beta-depleted transplantation in children. Using its own MiXCR run on the PCR reads, TCRdb lists one record per CDR3 protein. Of some 390,000 distinct CDR3 sequences detected, roughly 20% appear once; the ten largest clones hold approximately 3.9%. Sample: PBMCs from the stem cell graft donor, taken from the stem cell graft. All receptors derive from a human donor who donated a stem cell graft to a child with acute myeloid leukemia. The CDR3 runs from the conserved cysteine through the conserved F or W. A D gene is named only where the DNA matches it firmly. Clone sizes are given selectively: once, few, many, or a class where the clone is expanded.

clone size,D gene,J gene,V gene,CDR3 DNA,CDR3 protein
many,NA,TRBJ1-1,TRBV10-3,TGTGCCATCAGTGAGTCTAGGGTAGGTTTGAACACTGAAGCTTTCTTT,CAISESRVGLNTEAFF
NA,TRBD2,TRBJ2-7,TRBV4-3,TGCGCCAGCAGTTCCACTAGGACTAGCGGGAGTTCCTACGAGCAGTACTTC,CASSSTRTSGSSYEQYF
few,NA,TRBJ2-5,TRBV4-1,TGCGCCAGCAGCCGCCTAAGGTGGGAGACCCAGTACTTC,CASSRLRWETQYF
few,NA,TRBJ2-1,TRBV10-3,TGTGCCATCAGTGAGGGACCGATGAGTGGCGATGAGCAGTTCTTC,CAISEGPMSGDEQFF
NA,TRBD1,TRBJ2-5,TRBV12-3/TRBV12-4,TGTGCCAGCAGTTCCTCAACAGGGGGCGGAGAGACCCAGTACTTC,CASSSSTGGGETQYF
NA,NA,TRBJ1-2,TRBV7-9,TGTGCCAGCAGCTTAAATGGACAGAACTATGGCTACACCTTC,CASSLNGQNYGYTF
NA,NA,TRBJ2-7,TRBV6-2/TRBV6-3,TGTGCCAGCAGTTCGGACCTTCTCCTCTACGAGCAGTACTTC,CASSSDLLLYEQYF
few,NA,TRBJ2-7,TRBV28,TGTGCCAGCATAAACAAGCGGTCAGGAACCTACGAGCAGTACTTC,CASINKRSGTYEQYF
NA,TRBD2,TRBJ2-3,TRBV9,TGTGCCAGCAGCCCACGAGCGGGAGTAAGCACAGATACGCAGTATTTT,CASSPRAGVSTDTQYF
many,TRBD2,TRBJ2-7,TRBV6-2/TRBV6-3,TGTGCCAGCAGACCCGGCGGGACTAGCGGGGCCTACGAGCAGTACTTC,CASRPGGTSGAYEQYF
few,TRBD1,TRBJ1-1,TRBV18,TGTGCCAGCTCACCCGGGACAGGGTGGTGGAACACTGAAGCTTTCTTT,CASSPGTGWWNTEAFF
NA,TRBD1,TRBJ2-7,TRBV6-1,TGTGCCAGCAGTGGGCGGGGGACAGGGGGGCCCACCTACGAGCAGTACTTC,CASSGRGTGGPTYEQYF
few,TRBD2,TRBJ2-3,TRBV7-9,TGTGCCTATAGAGGAGCGGGAGGCACAGATACGCAGTATTTT,CAYRGAGGTDTQYF
NA,TRBD1,TRBJ2-7,TRBV4-3,TGCGCCAGCAGCCGAACGGGACAGAGCTCCTACGAGCAGTACTTC,CASSRTGQSSYEQYF
few,TRBD1,TRBJ2-5,TRBV14,TGTGCCAGCAGCCATATCTGGACAGGGATGGGGGAGACCCAGTACTTC,CASSHIWTGMGETQYF
many,NA,TRBJ2-2,TRBV20-1,TGCAGTGCTAGAGATGCCAGGGGAAACACCGGGGAGCTGTTTTTT,CSARDARGNTGELFF
few,TRBD2,TRBJ2-1,TRBV29-1,TGCAGCGTTGGGGATCCTAGCGGGAGTTATAATGAGCAGTTCTTC,CSVGDPSGSYNEQFF
NA,NA,TRBJ2-1,TRBV5-8,TGTGCCAGCAGCAAAAAACAGGGGAGGGAGCAGTTCTTC,CASSKKQGREQFF
few,NA,TRBJ1-5,TRBV29-1,TGCAGCGTTGATGGGAGGGCTCAGCCCCAGCATTTT,CSVDGRAQPQHF
NA,TRBD1,TRBJ1-1,TRBV20-1,TGCAGTGCTAGAGAATTACAGGGGGCCGTGGGAGCTTTCTTT,CSARELQGAVGAFF
once,NA,TRBJ1-2,TRBV5-1,TGCGCCAGCAGCTTGGATTACAGGCCCCAATTTCTGGGCTACACCTTC,CASSLDYRPQFLGYTF
NA,NA,TRBJ2-2,TRBV24-1,TGTGCCACCAGTGATTTAATGAACACCGGGGAGCTGTTTTTT,CATSDLMNTGELFF
NA,NA,TRBJ2-1,TRBV19,TGTGCCAGTAGCTCCCTGGGGAAAGGGAATGAGCAGTTCTTC,CASSSLGKGNEQFF
NA,NA,TRBJ2-1,TRBV4-2,TGTGCCAGCAGCCAAGAAAGAGGGACTGAGCAGTTCTTC,CASSQERGTEQFF
NA,NA,TRBJ2-7,TRBV9,TGTGCCAGCAGCACGAACCAACAGGTGAACGAGCAGTACTTC,CASSTNQQVNEQYF
NA,NA,TRBJ2-7,TRBV12-3/TRBV12-4,TGTGCCAGCAGTCCTCAGTTGTACGAGCAGTACTTC,CASSPQLYEQYF
many,NA,TRBJ1-2,TRBV4-2,TGTGCCAGCAGCCAAGAGGGGTCCGAGAACTATGGCTACACCTTC,CASSQEGSENYGYTF
few,NA,TRBJ2-6,TRBV3-1,TGTGCCAGCAGCCAAGATGCTGGGGCCAACGTCCTGACTTTC,CASSQDAGANVLTF
few,NA,TRBJ2-5,TRBV29-1,TGCAGCGTTGAACTGGGAGAAATCCAAGAGACCCAGTACTTC,CSVELGEIQETQYF
NA,TRBD2,TRBJ2-1,TRBV5-1,TGCGCCAGCAGCTTGGGGGCTAGCGGGAGTCGGTACAATGAGCAGTTCTTC,CASSLGASGSRYNEQFF
few,NA,TRBJ1-5,TRBV12-5,TGTGCTAGTGGTACAGGGTGGAAGCCCCAGCATTTT,CASGTGWKPQHF
NA,TRBD2,TRBJ2-3,TRBV20-1,TGCAGTGCTAGAGAGACTAGCGAGACAGATACGCAGTATTTT,CSARETSETDTQYF
few,NA,TRBJ2-1,TRBV27,TGTGCCAGCAGTTTAGCGGACGGTCTTTACAATGAGCAGTTCTTC,CASSLADGLYNEQFF
few,TRBD1,TRBJ2-3,TRBV15,TGTGCCACCAGCAGACCGGACAGGGAAGGTGGGAGATACGCAGTATTT,CATSRPDREGGRYAVF
NA,NA,TRBJ1-2,TRBV12-3/TRBV12-4,TGTGCCAGCAGTCCCCCAGGGTATGGCTACACCTTC,CASSPPGYGYTF
NA,TRBD2,TRBJ2-1,TRBV11-2,TGTGCCAGCAGCTTAGTGACGGGAGGGCCGGAAGAGCAGTTCTTC,CASSLVTGGPEEQFF
NA,NA,TRBJ2-7,TRBV7-7,TGTGCCAGCAGCTTAGACACTGGGGACGAGCAGTACTTC,CASSLDTGDEQYF
few,TRBD2,TRBJ2-1,TRBV7-8,TGTGCCAGCAGCCCCACCGGGACTAGCGGGAACTACAATGAGCAGTTCTTC,CASSPTGTSGNYNEQFF